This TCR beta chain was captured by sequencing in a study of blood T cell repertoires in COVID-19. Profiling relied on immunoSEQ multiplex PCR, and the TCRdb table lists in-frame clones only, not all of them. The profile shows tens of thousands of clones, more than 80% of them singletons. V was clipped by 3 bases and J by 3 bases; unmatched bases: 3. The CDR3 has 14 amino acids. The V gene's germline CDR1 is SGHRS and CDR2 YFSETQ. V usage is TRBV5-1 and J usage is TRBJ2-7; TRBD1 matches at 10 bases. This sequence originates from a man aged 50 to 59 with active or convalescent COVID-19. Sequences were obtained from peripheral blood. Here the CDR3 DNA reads TGCGCCAGCAGCTCCGGGACAGGGGTCTACGAGCAGTACTTC. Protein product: CASSSGTGVYEQYF.